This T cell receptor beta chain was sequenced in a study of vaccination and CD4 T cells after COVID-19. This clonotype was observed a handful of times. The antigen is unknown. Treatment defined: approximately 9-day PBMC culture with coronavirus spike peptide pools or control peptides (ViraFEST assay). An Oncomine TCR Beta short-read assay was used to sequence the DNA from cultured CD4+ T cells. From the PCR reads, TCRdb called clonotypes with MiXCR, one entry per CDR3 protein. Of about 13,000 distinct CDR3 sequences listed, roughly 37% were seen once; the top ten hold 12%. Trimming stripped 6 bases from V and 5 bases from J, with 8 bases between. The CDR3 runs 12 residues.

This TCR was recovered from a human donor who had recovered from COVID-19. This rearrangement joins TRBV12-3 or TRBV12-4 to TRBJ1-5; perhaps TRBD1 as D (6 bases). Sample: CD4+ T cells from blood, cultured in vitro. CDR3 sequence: CASSDRYQPQHF. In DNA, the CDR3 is TGTGCCAGCAGCGACAGGTATCAGCCCCAGCATTTT.